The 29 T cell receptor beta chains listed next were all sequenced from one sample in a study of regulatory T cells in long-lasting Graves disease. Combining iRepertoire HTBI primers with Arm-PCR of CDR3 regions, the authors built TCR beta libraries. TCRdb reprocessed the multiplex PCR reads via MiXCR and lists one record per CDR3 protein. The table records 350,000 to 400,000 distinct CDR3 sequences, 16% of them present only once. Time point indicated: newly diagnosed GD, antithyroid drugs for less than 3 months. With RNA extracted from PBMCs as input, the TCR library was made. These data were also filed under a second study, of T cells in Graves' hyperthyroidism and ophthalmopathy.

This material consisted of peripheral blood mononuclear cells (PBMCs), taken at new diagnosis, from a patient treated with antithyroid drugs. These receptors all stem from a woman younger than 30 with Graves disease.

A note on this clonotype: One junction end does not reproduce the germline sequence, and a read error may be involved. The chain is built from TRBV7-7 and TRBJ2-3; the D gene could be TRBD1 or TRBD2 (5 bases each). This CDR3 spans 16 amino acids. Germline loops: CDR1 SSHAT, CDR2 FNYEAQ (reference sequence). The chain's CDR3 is CASSPGTSIITDTQYF. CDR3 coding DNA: TGTGCTAGCAGCCCAGGGACCTCGATAATCACAGATACGCAGTATTTT.

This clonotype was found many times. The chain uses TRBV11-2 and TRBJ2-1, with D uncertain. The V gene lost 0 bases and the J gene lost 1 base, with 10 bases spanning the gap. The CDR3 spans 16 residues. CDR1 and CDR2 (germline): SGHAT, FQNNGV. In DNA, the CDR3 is TGTGCCAGCAGCTTAGAAGCTTTATCTTCCTACAATGAGCAGTTCTTC. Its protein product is CASSLEALSSYNEQFF.

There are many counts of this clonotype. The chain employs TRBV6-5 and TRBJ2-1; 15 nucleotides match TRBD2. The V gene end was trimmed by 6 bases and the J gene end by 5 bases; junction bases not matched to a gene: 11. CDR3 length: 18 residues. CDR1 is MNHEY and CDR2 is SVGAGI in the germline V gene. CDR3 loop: CASSYKGLAGGRDNEQFF. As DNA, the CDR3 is TGTGCCAGCAGCTACAAGGGACTAGCGGGAGGAAGGGACAATGAGCAGTTCTTC.

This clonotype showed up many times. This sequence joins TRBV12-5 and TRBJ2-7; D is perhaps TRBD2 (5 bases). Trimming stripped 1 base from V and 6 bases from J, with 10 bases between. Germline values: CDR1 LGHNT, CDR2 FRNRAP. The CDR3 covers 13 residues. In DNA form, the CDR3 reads TGTGCTAGTGGTTTGGGCGGAGGAGGCGAGCAGTACTTC. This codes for CASGLGGGGEQYF.

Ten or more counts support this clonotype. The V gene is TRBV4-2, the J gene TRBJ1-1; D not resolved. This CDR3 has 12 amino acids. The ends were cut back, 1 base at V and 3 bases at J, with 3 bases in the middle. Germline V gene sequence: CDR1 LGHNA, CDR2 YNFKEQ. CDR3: CASSQADTEAFF. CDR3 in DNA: TGTGCCAGCAGCCAAGCGGACACTGAAGCTTTCTTT.

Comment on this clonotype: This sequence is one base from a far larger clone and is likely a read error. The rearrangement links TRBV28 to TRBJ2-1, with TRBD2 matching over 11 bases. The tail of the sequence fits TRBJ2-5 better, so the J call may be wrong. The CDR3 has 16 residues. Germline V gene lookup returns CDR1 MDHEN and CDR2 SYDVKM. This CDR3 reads CASGLSLAGDQETQYF. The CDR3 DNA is TGTGCCAGCGGTTTATCACTAGCGGGAGACCAAGAGACCCAGTACTTC.

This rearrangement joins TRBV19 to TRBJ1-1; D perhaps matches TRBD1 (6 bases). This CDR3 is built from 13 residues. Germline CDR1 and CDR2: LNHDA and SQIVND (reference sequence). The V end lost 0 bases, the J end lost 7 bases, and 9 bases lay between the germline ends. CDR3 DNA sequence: TGTGCCAGTAGTATAGATGGGGGCAGTGAAGCTTTCTTT. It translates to CASSIDGGSEAFF. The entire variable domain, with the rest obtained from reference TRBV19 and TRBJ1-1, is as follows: DGGITQSPKYLFRKEGQNVTLSCEQNLNHDAMYWYRQDPGQGLRLIYYSQIVNDFQKGDIAEGYSVSREKKESFPLTVTSAQKNPTAFYLCASSIDGGSEAFFGQGTRLTVV.

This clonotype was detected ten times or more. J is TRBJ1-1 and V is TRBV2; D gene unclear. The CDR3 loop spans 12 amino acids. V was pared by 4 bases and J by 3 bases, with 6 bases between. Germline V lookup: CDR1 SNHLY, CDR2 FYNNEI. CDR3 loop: CASSAHDTEAFF. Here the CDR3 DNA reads TGTGCCAGCAGTGCTCATGACACTGAAGCTTTCTTT. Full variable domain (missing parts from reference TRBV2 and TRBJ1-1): EPEVTQTPSHQVTQMGQEVILRCVPISNHLYFYWYRQILGQKVEFLVSFYNNEISEKSEIFDDQFSVERPDGSNFTLKIRSTKLEDSAMYFCASSAHDTEAFFGQGTRLTVV.

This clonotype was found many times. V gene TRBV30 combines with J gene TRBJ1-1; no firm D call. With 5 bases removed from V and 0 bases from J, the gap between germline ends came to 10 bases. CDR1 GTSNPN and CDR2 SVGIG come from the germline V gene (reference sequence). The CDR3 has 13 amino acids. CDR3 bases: TGTGCCTGGGCTATACGCGTGAACACTGAAGCTTTCTTT. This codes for CAWAIRVNTEAFF.

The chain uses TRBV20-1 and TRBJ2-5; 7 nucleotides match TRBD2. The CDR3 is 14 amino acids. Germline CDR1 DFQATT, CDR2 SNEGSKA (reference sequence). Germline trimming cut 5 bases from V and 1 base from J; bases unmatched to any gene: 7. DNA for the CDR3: TGCAGTGCTGGGGGGGAGGGCCCCCAAGAGACCCAGTACTTC. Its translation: CSAGGEGPQETQYF.

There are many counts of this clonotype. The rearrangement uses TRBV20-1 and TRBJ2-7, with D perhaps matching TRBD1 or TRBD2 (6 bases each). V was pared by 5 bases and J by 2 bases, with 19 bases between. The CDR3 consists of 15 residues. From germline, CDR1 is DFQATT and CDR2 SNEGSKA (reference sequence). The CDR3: CSADSPRGQTYEQYF. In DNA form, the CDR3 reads TGCAGTGCTGATAGCCCACGGGGGCAGACCTACGAGCAGTACTTC.

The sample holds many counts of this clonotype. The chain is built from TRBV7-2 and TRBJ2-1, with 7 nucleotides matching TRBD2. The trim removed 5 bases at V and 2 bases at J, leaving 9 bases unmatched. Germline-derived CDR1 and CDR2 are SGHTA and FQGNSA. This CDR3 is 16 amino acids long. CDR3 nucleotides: TGTGCCAGCAGCAGAGGAGGCGGGAGAACCTACAATGAGCAGTTCTTC. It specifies CASSRGGGRTYNEQFF.

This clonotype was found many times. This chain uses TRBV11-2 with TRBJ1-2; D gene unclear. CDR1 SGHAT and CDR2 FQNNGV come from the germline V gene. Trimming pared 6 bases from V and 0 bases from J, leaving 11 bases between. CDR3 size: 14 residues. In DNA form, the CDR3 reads TGTGCCAGCAGGGCGGTGCGAACTAACTATGGCTACACCTTC. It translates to CASRAVRTNYGYTF.

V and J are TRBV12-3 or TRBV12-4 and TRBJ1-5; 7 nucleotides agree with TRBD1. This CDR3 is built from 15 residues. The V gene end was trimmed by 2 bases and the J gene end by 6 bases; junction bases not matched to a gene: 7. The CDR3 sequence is CASSLHGQVSQPQHF. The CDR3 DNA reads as TGTGCCAGCAGTTTACACGGACAGGTTAGTCAGCCCCAGCATTTT.

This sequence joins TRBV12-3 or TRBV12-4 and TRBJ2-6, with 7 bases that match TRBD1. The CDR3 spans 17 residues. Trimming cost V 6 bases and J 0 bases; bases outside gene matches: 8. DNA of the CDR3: TGTGCCAGCAGCTACGCAGGGGGTTTCTCTGGGGCCAACGTCCTGACTTTC. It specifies CASSYAGGFSGANVLTF.

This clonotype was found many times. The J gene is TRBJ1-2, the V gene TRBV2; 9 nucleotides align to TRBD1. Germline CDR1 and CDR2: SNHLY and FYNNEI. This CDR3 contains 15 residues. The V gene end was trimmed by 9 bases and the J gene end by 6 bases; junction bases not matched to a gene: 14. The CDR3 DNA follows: TGTGCCAGTTCATCAGGACAGGGGATTACGCATGGCTACACCTTC. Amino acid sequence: CASSSGQGITHGYTF.

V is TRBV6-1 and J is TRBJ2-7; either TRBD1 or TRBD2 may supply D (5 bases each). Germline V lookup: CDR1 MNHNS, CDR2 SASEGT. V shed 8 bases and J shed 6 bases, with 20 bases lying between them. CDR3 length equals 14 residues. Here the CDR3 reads CASQLNGALVEQYF. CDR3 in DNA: TGTGCCAGCCAACTGAACGGGGCACTTGTCGAGCAGTACTTC.

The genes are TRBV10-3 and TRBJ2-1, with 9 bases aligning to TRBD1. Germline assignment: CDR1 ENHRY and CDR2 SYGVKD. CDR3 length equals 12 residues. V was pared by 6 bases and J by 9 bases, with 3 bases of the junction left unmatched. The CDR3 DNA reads TGTGCCATCAGGGACAGGGGAGGTGAGCAGTTCTTC. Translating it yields CAIRDRGGEQFF.

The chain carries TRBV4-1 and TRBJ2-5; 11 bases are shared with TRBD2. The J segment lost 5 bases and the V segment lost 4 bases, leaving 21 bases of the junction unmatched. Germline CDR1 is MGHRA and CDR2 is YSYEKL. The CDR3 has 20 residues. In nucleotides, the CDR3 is TGCGCCAGCAGCCTCCCGGGACTAGCGGCTAGGGCGATTAGGATCGAGACCCAGTACTTC. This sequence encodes CASSLPGLAARAIRIETQYF.

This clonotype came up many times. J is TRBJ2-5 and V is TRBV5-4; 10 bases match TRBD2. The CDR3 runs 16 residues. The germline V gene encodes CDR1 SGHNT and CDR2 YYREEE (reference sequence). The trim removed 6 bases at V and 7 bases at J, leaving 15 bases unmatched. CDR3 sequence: CASTPAGGISVATQYF. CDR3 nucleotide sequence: TGTGCCAGCACACCAGCGGGAGGGATTTCGGTGGCGACCCAGTACTTC.

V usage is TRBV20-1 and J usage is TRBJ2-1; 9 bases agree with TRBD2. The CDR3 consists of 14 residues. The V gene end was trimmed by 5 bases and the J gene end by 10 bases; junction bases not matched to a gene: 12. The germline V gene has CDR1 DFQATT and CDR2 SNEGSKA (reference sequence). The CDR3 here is CSAPGLAPTGEQFF. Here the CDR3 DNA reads TGCAGTGCTCCGGGACTAGCTCCGACAGGAGAGCAGTTCTTC.

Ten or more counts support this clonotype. CDR3 loop: CASSGRSGANVLTF. The CDR3 DNA is TGTGCCAGCAGTGGACGTTCTGGGGCCAACGTCCTGACTTTC. The chain couples TRBV2 to TRBJ2-6, with D unresolved. This CDR3 comprises 14 residues. V lost 4 bases, J lost 1 base, and 5 bases lay in between. Germline V gives CDR1 SNHLY, CDR2 FYNNEI.

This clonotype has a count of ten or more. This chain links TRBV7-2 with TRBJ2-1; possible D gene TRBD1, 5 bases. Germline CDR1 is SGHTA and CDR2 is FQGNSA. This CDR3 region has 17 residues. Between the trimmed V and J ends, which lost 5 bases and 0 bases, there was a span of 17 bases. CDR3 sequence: CASSPGLGDASYNEQFF. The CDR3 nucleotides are TGTGCCAGCAGCCCAGGGCTTGGAGACGCCTCCTACAATGAGCAGTTCTTC.

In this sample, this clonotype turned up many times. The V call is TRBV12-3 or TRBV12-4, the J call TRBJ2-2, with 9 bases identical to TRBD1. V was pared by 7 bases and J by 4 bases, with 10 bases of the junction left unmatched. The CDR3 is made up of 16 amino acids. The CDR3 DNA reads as TGTGCCAGCACTGTGGGACAGGGCGGTCCCACCGGGGAGCTGTTTTTT. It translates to CASTVGQGGPTGELFF.

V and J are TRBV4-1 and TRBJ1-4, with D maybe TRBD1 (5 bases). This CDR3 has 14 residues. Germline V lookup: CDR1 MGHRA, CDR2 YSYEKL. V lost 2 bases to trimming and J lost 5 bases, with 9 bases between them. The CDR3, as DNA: TGCGCCAGCAGCCAATCGGGGGTGAATGAAAAACTGTTTTTT. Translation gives CASSQSGVNEKLFF.

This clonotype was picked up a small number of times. The CDR3 DNA sequence: TGTGCCAGCAGTTACTCCGGGACTGTCAATGAGCAGTTCTTC. Protein product: CASSYSGTVNEQFF. This sequence joins TRBV6-2 or TRBV6-3 and TRBJ2-1, with a possible D match to TRBD2 (6 bases). V shed 0 bases and J shed 6 bases, with 9 bases lying between them. Germline CDR1 and CDR2: MNHEY and SVGEGT. This CDR3 has 14 amino acids.

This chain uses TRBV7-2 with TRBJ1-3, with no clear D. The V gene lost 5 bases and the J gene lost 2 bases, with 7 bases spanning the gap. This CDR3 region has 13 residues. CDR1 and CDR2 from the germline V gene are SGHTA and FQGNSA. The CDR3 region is CASSPLAGNTIYF. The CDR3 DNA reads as TGTGCCAGCAGCCCCCTGGCTGGAAACACCATATATTTT.

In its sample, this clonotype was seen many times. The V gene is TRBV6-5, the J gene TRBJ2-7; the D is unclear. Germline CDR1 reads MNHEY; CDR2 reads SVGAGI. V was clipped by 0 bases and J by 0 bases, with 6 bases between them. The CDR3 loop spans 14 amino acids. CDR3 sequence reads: CASSYSEGSYEQYF. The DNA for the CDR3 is TGTGCCAGCAGTTACTCCGAAGGCTCCTACGAGCAGTACTTC.

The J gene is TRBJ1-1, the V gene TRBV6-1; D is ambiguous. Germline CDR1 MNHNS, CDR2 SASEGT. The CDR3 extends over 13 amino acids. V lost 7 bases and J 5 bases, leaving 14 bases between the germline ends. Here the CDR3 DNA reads TGTGCCAGCACTGATAGGATCGATACTGAAGCTTTCTTT. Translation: CASTDRIDTEAFF.